The 32 T cell receptor beta chains presented below share a single source sample, sequenced in a study of CD8 T cells in Susac syndrome. It was with random hexamers that about 0.45 to 1 ug RNA was reverse transcribed. TCRdb re-called the immunoSEQ multiplex PCR reads through MiXCR, storing one row per CDR3 protein. This table holds approximately 130,000 distinct CDR3 sequences, about 93% found once. Material: CD8+ T cells from PBMCs. The receptors were sampled from a human donor with multiple sclerosis.

V and J are TRBV7-9 and TRBJ2-7; D might be TRBD1 (6 bases). This CDR3 spans 14 amino acids. V was clipped by 5 bases and J by 0 bases, with 11 bases between them. CDR1 is SEHNR, CDR2 FQNEAQ, per germline (reference sequence). This CDR3 is CASSPKGVSYEQYF. CDR3 DNA: TGTGCCAGCAGCCCTAAGGGGGTCTCCTACGAGCAGTACTTC.

The CDR3 sequence is CASSQVFLGGGQDWAEAFF. CDR3 coding DNA: TGTGCCAGCAGCCAAGTTTTTTTAGGAGGGGGCCAAGATTGGGCTGAAGCTTTCTTT. The V and J genes are TRBV3-1 and TRBJ1-1; TRBD1 matches 7 bases. CDR3 length: 19 amino acids. J gave up 6 bases and V 1 base, and 20 bases lay outside the gene matches. The germline CDR1 and CDR2 sequences are LGHDT and YNNKEL (reference sequence).

The chain is built from TRBV20-1 and TRBJ1-1, with D unresolved. Trimming left V 6 bases short and J 0 bases short, with 11 bases between. This CDR3 comprises 13 residues. Germline V gene sequence: CDR1 DFQATT, CDR2 SNEGSKA (reference sequence). CDR3 coding DNA: TGCAGTGCGGAAGGACGGTTGAACACTGAAGCTTTCTTT. Its translation is CSAEGRLNTEAFF.

The CDR3 is CASSQDSGYEQYF. The CDR3 coding sequence is TGTGCCAGCAGCCAAGATTCCGGCTACGAGCAGTACTTC. The chain uses TRBV14 and TRBJ2-7; D gene uncertain. Trimming left V 0 bases short and J 3 bases short, with 6 bases between. CDR3 size: 13 residues. Germline assignment: CDR1 SGHDN and CDR2 FVKESK. Looking up the rest from reference TRBV14 and TRBJ2-7 gives the full variable domain: EAGVTQFPSHSVIEKGQTVTLRCDPISGHDNLYWYRRVMGKEIKFLLHFVKESKQDESGMPNNRFLAERTGGTYSTLKVQPAELEDSGVYFCASSQDSGYEQYFGPGTRLTVT.

This clonotype was found once. The DNA of the CDR3 is TGTGCCAGCAGCTTGGGACCCCAGGGGGGGACCACTGAAGCTTTCTTT. Protein sequence: CASSLGPQGGTTEAFF. The chain is built from TRBV5-4 and TRBJ1-1, with 7 bases identical to TRBD1. The germline V gene has CDR1 SGHNT and CDR2 YYREEE (reference sequence). The CDR3 extends over 16 amino acids. Trimming took 0 bases from V and 4 from J; bases not matched to a gene: 9. The full variable domain, its missing parts supplied by reference TRBV5-4 and TRBJ1-1, is ETGVTQSPTHLIKTRGQQVTLRCSSQSGHNTVSWYQQALGQGPQFIFQYYREEENGRGNFPPRFSGLQFPNYSSELNVNALELDDSALYLCASSLGPQGGTTEAFFGQGTRLTVV.

The rearrangement uses TRBV3-1 and TRBJ2-5, with D possibly being TRBD2 (5 bases). CDR1 is LGHDT, CDR2 YNNKEL, per germline (reference sequence). The CDR3 has 14 amino acids. Trimming took off 0 bases at V and 4 bases at J, with 9 bases between the two ends. This CDR3 reads CASSQDWSGETQYF. The DNA for the CDR3 is TGTGCCAGCAGCCAAGATTGGAGCGGAGAGACCCAGTACTTC.

V gene TRBV27 combines with J gene TRBJ2-3, with D possibly called TRBD1 or TRBD2 (5 bases each). Germline CDR1 MNHEY, CDR2 SMNVEV (reference sequence). V was cut by 8 bases and J by 4 bases, with 22 bases left in between. This CDR3 has 16 amino acids. The CDR3 region is CASGLRGATQADTQYF. The CDR3 DNA reads TGTGCCAGCGGTCTCCGAGGGGCAACTCAGGCAGATACGCAGTATTTT.

V is TRBV30 and J is TRBJ2-2, with TRBD1 as a possible D gene (6 bases). V was cut by 2 bases and J by 8 bases, with 12 bases left in between. The germline gives CDR1 GTSNPN, CDR2 SVGIG (reference sequence). The CDR3 totals 13 residues. The CDR3 DNA reads as TGTGCCTGGAGTACCAGGGGTTTGGGGGAGCTGTTTTTT. Translated, it gives CAWSTRGLGELFF.

V usage is TRBV14 and J usage is TRBJ2-2, with D tentatively TRBD1 (6 bases). This CDR3 region has 14 residues. From germline, CDR1 is SGHDN and CDR2 FVKESK. Trimming took 2 bases from V and 7 from J, leaving 11 bases between them. The CDR3 region has the DNA TGTGCCAGCAGCCAACTACAGGGTGGCGGGGAGCTGTTTTTT. This translates into CASSQLQGGGELFF.

The CDR3 here is CASSLSEKSTPLHF. DNA for the CDR3: TGTGCCAGCAGCTTGTCCGAGAAGTCAACACCCCTCCACTTT. The chain links TRBV7-9 to TRBJ1-6; D not certain. Trimming removed 3 bases from V and 11 bases from J, with 14 bases in between. Germline values: CDR1 SEHNR, CDR2 FQNEAQ (reference sequence). The CDR3 totals 14 residues.

The chain links TRBV7-8 to TRBJ2-2, with 10 bases matching TRBD2. CDR1 is SGHVS, CDR2 FQNEAQ, per germline. The CDR3 sequence is 17 residues long. J gave up 5 bases and V 7 bases, and 13 bases lay outside the gene matches. DNA of the CDR3: TGTGCCAGCACATGGGGAGTAGCGGGAGGACGTACCGGGGAGCTGTTTTTT. Amino acids: CASTWGVAGGRTGELFF.

V gene TRBV6-6 combines with J gene TRBJ2-5; 8 nucleotides align to TRBD2. CDR1 is MNHNY, CDR2 SVGAGI, per germline (reference sequence). The CDR3 has 15 amino acids. V was clipped by 6 bases and J by 5 bases; unmatched bases: 11. The CDR3 loop reads CASSPRTGGVETQYF. The CDR3 DNA reads as TGTGCCAGCAGCCCGCGAACGGGAGGGGTGGAGACCCAGTACTTC.

The V gene is TRBV5-6, the J gene TRBJ1-3, with D perhaps matching TRBD1 (5 bases). V was clipped by 7 bases and J by 0 bases, with 11 bases between them. CDR3 length: 14 amino acids. The germline V gene encodes CDR1 SGHDT and CDR2 YYEEEE. The CDR3 region is CASGDGDSGNTIYF. In DNA form, the CDR3 reads TGTGCCAGCGGGGACGGAGACTCTGGAAACACCATATATTTT.

This chain connects TRBV27 to TRBJ2-1, with D uncertain. Germline CDR1 MNHEY, CDR2 SMNVEV (reference sequence). The V and J ends lost 9 bases and 0 bases respectively, with 9 bases between them. This CDR3 is 13 amino acids long. The CDR3 is CASSPRSYNEQFF. The CDR3 nucleotides are TGTGCCAGTAGTCCCCGCTCCTACAATGAGCAGTTCTTC.

V gene TRBV5-4 combines with J gene TRBJ1-6; tentatively, D is TRBD1 (6 bases). Trimming left V 4 bases short and J 6 bases short, with 11 bases between. Germline V lookup: CDR1 SGHNT, CDR2 YYREEE (reference sequence). This CDR3 is 14 amino acids long. CDR3 nucleotide sequence: TGTGCCAGCAGCCCGGACAGAAGTAATTCACCCCTCCACTTT. It specifies CASSPDRSNSPLHF.

The V and J genes are TRBV24-1 and TRBJ1-2; D might be TRBD1 (5 bases). There are 14 residues in the CDR3. Germline V CDR1 and CDR2: KGHDR, SFDVKD. V was cut by 12 bases and J by 7 bases, with 23 bases left in between. The CDR3 loop reads CAPTGDPGTSGYTF. CDR3 nucleotide sequence: TGTGCCCCGACCGGGGACCCTGGTACCTCTGGCTACACCTTC.

The V and J genes are TRBV6-1 and TRBJ1-2, with TRBD1 as a possible D gene (5 bases). The V end lost 8 bases, the J end lost 2 bases, and 9 bases lay between the germline ends. From germline, CDR1 is MNHNS and CDR2 SASEGT. This CDR3 comprises 12 residues. Here the CDR3 reads CASGTGNYGYTF. DNA for the CDR3: TGTGCCAGCGGGACGGGGAACTATGGCTACACCTTC.

The chain has TRBV27 and TRBJ2-1; TRBD2 might be the D (6 bases). Germline V lookup: CDR1 MNHEY, CDR2 SMNVEV (reference sequence). V lost 4 bases, J lost 8 bases, and 21 bases lay in between. This CDR3 is 16 amino acids long. The CDR3 protein is CASSSKRRVGRDEQFF. CDR3 sequence (DNA): TGTGCCAGCAGTTCCAAGAGGAGGGTAGGCCGGGATGAGCAGTTCTTC.

The V call is TRBV20-1, the J call TRBJ2-7, with 12 bases that match TRBD1. In germline, CDR1 is DFQATT, CDR2 SNEGSKA (reference sequence). This CDR3 comprises 18 residues. Germline trimming cut 6 bases from V and 0 bases from J; bases unmatched to any gene: 15. CDR3: CSASAGDRGLWSSYEQYF. DNA for the CDR3: TGCAGTGCCTCTGCCGGGGACAGGGGGCTATGGAGCTCCTACGAGCAGTACTTC.

The genes are TRBV4-1 and TRBJ1-1, with D unclear. Germline V gene lookup returns CDR1 MGHRA and CDR2 YSYEKL. The germline V and J ends were trimmed by 0 bases and 0 bases, with 5 bases remaining between them. The CDR3 is 14 residues long. Written as DNA, the CDR3 is TGCGCCAGCAGCCAAGATGGGGTGAACACTGAAGCTTTCTTT. The encoded protein is CASSQDGVNTEAFF.

The chain uses TRBV7-9 and TRBJ1-4; 8 bases agree with TRBD1. With V trimmed by 4 bases and J by 4 bases, 5 bases remained unmatched. The germline V gene encodes CDR1 SEHNR and CDR2 FQNEAQ (reference sequence). There are 15 residues in the CDR3. CDR3 loop: CASSSRQGINEKLFF. CDR3 in DNA: TGTGCCAGCAGCTCCAGACAGGGGATTAATGAAAAACTGTTTTTT.

The rearrangement joins TRBV28 to TRBJ2-1, with 7 bases fitting TRBD2. The V segment lost 4 bases and the J segment 6 bases; nucleotides outside the gene matches: 12. Germline-derived CDR1 and CDR2 are MDHEN and SYDVKM. CDR3 length: 16 residues. The DNA for the CDR3 is TGTGCCAGCAGTTCTAAAGCGGGACTGGAGTCCAATGAGCAGTTCTTC. It translates to CASSSKAGLESNEQFF.

This chain links TRBV6-4 with TRBJ2-3; no firm D call. Germline V lookup: CDR1 MRHNA, CDR2 SNTAGT. V lost 2 bases, J lost 0 bases, and 9 bases lay in between. The CDR3 is 15 amino acids. The CDR3 spells CASSDGATSTDTQYF. The CDR3 DNA is TGTGCCAGCAGTGACGGAGCTACTAGCACAGATACGCAGTATTTT.

V gene TRBV19 combines with J gene TRBJ2-1, with 8 bases identical to TRBD2. Germline lookup yields CDR1 LNHDA and CDR2 SQIVND (reference sequence). The CDR3 length is 15 residues. The J segment lost 6 bases and the V segment lost 3 bases, leaving 7 bases of the junction unmatched. The CDR3 bases are TGTGCCAGTAGTATGAACGGGAGGGGAGGCAATGAGCAGTTCTTC. Protein product: CASSMNGRGGNEQFF. The full variable domain, with the rest looked up from reference TRBV19 and TRBJ2-1, is DGGITQSPKYLFRKEGQNVTLSCEQNLNHDAMYWYRQDPGQGLRLIYYSQIVNDFQKGDIAEGYSVSREKKESFPLTVTSAQKNPTAFYLCASSMNGRGGNEQFFGPGTRLTVL.

This sequence joins TRBV29-1 and TRBJ2-1, with D perhaps TRBD2 (6 bases). V was shortened by 5 bases and J by 6 bases, with 14 bases between the two germline ends. The CDR3 is made up of 13 amino acids. Germline values: CDR1 SQVTM, CDR2 ANQGSEA. The CDR3 region is CSVSPGLSNEQFF. In DNA form, the CDR3 reads TGCAGCGTTTCTCCGGGACTCTCCAATGAGCAGTTCTTC.

This clonotype has more than one count but fewer than ten. The chain joins TRBV29-1 to TRBJ2-1, with 7 bases aligning to TRBD2. The length of the CDR3 is 12 residues. J lost 9 bases, V lost 2 bases, and 4 bases had no gene match. Germline V gene data show CDR1 as SQVTM and CDR2 as ANQGSEA. In nucleotides, the CDR3 is TGCAGCGTTGAAATAGCGGGCGGTGAGCAGTTCTTC. Amino acids: CSVEIAGGEQFF.

This chain connects TRBV27 to TRBJ1-5, with 7 bases that match TRBD1. This CDR3 region has 15 residues. Germline assignment: CDR1 MNHEY and CDR2 SMNVEV (reference sequence). Trimming removed 0 bases from V and 7 bases from J; junction bases left unmatched: 6. The CDR3: CASSLSATGYQPQHF. The CDR3 coding sequence is TGTGCCAGCAGTTTATCAGCGACAGGGTACCAGCCCCAGCATTTT.

V is TRBV19 and J is TRBJ1-2; D is perhaps TRBD1 (5 bases). CDR1 and CDR2 from the germline V gene are LNHDA and SQIVND (reference sequence). CDR3 length: 13 residues. V was clipped by 8 bases and J by 3 bases, with 13 bases between them. Here the CDR3 DNA reads TGTGCCAGTTCCTGGGGGGGTTACTATGGCTACACCTTC. Protein: CASSWGGYYGYTF.

The J gene is TRBJ2-1, the V gene TRBV4-3; the D gene could be TRBD1 or TRBD2 (6 bases each). The V gene lost 1 base and the J gene lost 9 bases, with 13 bases spanning the gap. The CDR3 is 14 amino acids. Germline assignment: CDR1 LGHNA and CDR2 YSLEER. The CDR3 bases are TGCGCCAGCAGCCAAGTTCAGGGGCGGGGTGAGCAGTTCTTC. This codes for CASSQVQGRGEQFF.

V usage is TRBV27 and J usage is TRBJ2-1; 7 positions agree with TRBD1. CDR1 and CDR2 (germline): MNHEY, SMNVEV (reference sequence). This CDR3 region has 12 residues. V was clipped by 7 bases and J by 8 bases; unmatched bases: 5. CDR3 DNA sequence: TGTGCCAGCATGACAACAGGGGATGAGCAGTTCTTC. Amino acid sequence: CASMTTGDEQFF.

This chain joins TRBV5-4 and TRBJ1-2; the D gene is possibly TRBD1 (6 bases). CDR3 size: 11 residues. Germline CDR1 is SGHNT and CDR2 is YYREEE (reference sequence). Deletions cut 4 bases from V and 10 bases from J, with 11 bases between. The CDR3 DNA sequence: TGTGCCAGCAGCCCCGGGACATTCTACACCTTC. This sequence encodes CASSPGTFYTF.

This chain links TRBV27 with TRBJ2-1; D gene uncertain. CDR1 is MNHEY, CDR2 SMNVEV, per germline (reference sequence). This CDR3 comprises 13 residues. The germline V and J ends were trimmed by 2 bases and 7 bases, with 9 bases remaining between them. As DNA, the CDR3 is TGTGCCAGCAGTTTAGGTCCGATTAATGAGCAGTTCTTC. Translating gives CASSLGPINEQFF.